The rows below give T cell receptor beta chains drawn from one sample of a study of blood T cell repertoires in COVID-19. Measured with immunoSEQ multiplex PCR; TCRdb has only the in-frame clones, and not every one. The repertoire holds 45,000 or so clones, with 83% as singletons. The source material was peripheral blood. The receptors shown here come from an elderly man in a cohort sampled during active COVID-19. Both conserved end residues are part of each CDR3. D genes are given only for firm matches. Where a row states a size, it is once, few, many or the class of an expanded clone; other rows omit it.

J gene: TRBJ2-5; clone size: -; D gene: -; V gene: TRBV6-5; CDR3 protein: CASRRRRGQETQYF; CDR3 DNA: TGTGCCAGCAGGAGAAGACGAGGGCAAGAGACCCAGTACTTC
J gene: TRBJ1-4; clone size: -; D gene: -; V gene: TRBV4-1; CDR3 protein: CASSPQGANEKLFF; CDR3 DNA: TGCGCCAGCAGCCCCCAAGGGGCTAATGAAAAACTGTTTTTT
J gene: TRBJ2-5; clone size: -; D gene: -; V gene: TRBV7-2; CDR3 protein: CASSLELQETQYF; CDR3 DNA: TGTGCCAGCAGCTTAGAACTACAAGAGACCCAGTACTTC
J gene: TRBJ2-1; clone size: -; D gene: -; V gene: TRBV10-3; CDR3 protein: CAISERGYNEQFF; CDR3 DNA: TGTGCCATCAGTGAGAGGGGGTACAATGAGCAGTTCTTC
J gene: TRBJ1-1; clone size: -; D gene: TRBD1; V gene: TRBV11-1; CDR3 protein: CASSPRTGVGEAFF; CDR3 DNA: TGTGCCAGCAGCCCACGGACAGGGGTAGGTGAAGCTTTCTTT
J gene: TRBJ1-1; clone size: -; D gene: -; V gene: TRBV2; CDR3 protein: CATTLGTPMNTEAFF; CDR3 DNA: TGTGCCACAACGCTGGGGACACCCATGAACACTGAAGCTTTCTTT
J gene: TRBJ2-3; clone size: -; D gene: TRBD2; V gene: TRBV5-1; CDR3 protein: CASSLDAGRGDTQYF; CDR3 DNA: TGCGCCAGCAGCTTGGACGCTGGGAGGGGAGATACGCAGTATTTT
J gene: TRBJ2-7; clone size: -; D gene: -; V gene: TRBV19; CDR3 protein: CASSRDTTYEQYF; CDR3 DNA: TGTGCCAGTAGTCGGGACACCACCTACGAGCAGTACTTC
J gene: TRBJ1-6; clone size: -; D gene: TRBD1; V gene: TRBV5-1; CDR3 protein: CASSSTSGGFFNSPLHF; CDR3 DNA: TGCGCCAGCAGCTCGACTTCAGGGGGCTTTTTTAATTCACCCCTCCACTTT
J gene: TRBJ2-3; clone size: few; D gene: -; V gene: TRBV18; CDR3 protein: CASSTNDLEADTQYF; CDR3 DNA: TGTGCCAGCTCAACCAACGACCTCGAGGCAGATACGCAGTATTTT
J gene: TRBJ1-6; clone size: -; D gene: -; V gene: TRBV3-1/TRBV3-2; CDR3 protein: CASSDRSLGPDSPLHF; CDR3 DNA: TGTGCCAGCAGCGACAGAAGTTTGGGTCCGGATTCACCCCTCCACTTT
J gene: TRBJ1-2; clone size: -; D gene: -; V gene: TRBV19; CDR3 protein: CASSRGGDRYYGYTF; CDR3 DNA: TGTGCCAGTAGCCGTGGGGGGGATCGTTACTATGGCTACACCTTC
J gene: TRBJ2-3; clone size: few; D gene: TRBD1; V gene: TRBV5-4; CDR3 protein: CASSPWTGGRTDTQYF; CDR3 DNA: TGTGCCAGCAGCCCATGGACAGGGGGTAGGACAGATACGCAGTATTTT
J gene: TRBJ2-7; clone size: -; D gene: TRBD2; V gene: TRBV20-1; CDR3 protein: CSASRLAGRREQYF; CDR3 DNA: TGCAGTGCTAGTAGGCTAGCGGGACGTCGCGAGCAGTACTTC
J gene: TRBJ1-1; clone size: -; D gene: -; V gene: TRBV28; CDR3 protein: CASMGFLQGGAFF; CDR3 DNA: TGTGCCAGCATGGGTTTCTTACAGGGCGGAGCTTTCTTT
J gene: TRBJ2-1; clone size: -; D gene: TRBD2; V gene: TRBV5-1; CDR3 protein: CASRGTSLDEQFF; CDR3 DNA: TGCGCCAGCAGAGGGACTAGCCTCGATGAGCAGTTCTTC
J gene: TRBJ2-7; clone size: -; D gene: TRBD2; V gene: TRBV6-6; CDR3 protein: CASSYPREDEQYF; CDR3 DNA: TGTGCCAGCAGTTACCCCCGGGAGGACGAGCAGTACTTC
J gene: TRBJ2-7; clone size: once; D gene: TRBD1; V gene: TRBV12-3/TRBV12-4; CDR3 protein: CASSGQGAGEQYF; CDR3 DNA: TGTGCCAGCAGCGGACAGGGGGCAGGCGAGCAGTACTTC
J gene: TRBJ1-6; clone size: -; D gene: TRBD1; V gene: TRBV6-1; CDR3 protein: CASSEFSVVTGVGSPLHF; CDR3 DNA: TGTGCCAGCAGTGAATTCTCGGTGGTGACAGGGGTTGGGTCACCCCTCCACTTT
J gene: TRBJ2-1; clone size: -; D gene: TRBD1; V gene: TRBV5-1; CDR3 protein: CASRMGQGAWDEQFF; CDR3 DNA: TGCGCCAGCAGGATGGGACAGGGGGCCTGGGATGAGCAGTTCTTC
J gene: TRBJ1-4; clone size: -; D gene: TRBD1; V gene: TRBV18; CDR3 protein: CASQTGVNEKLFF; CDR3 DNA: TGTGCCAGCCAGACAGGGGTTAATGAAAAACTGTTTTTT
J gene: TRBJ1-1; clone size: -; D gene: TRBD1; V gene: TRBV4-1; CDR3 protein: CASSPFPRDRAEAFF; CDR3 DNA: TGCGCCAGCAGCCCATTCCCTCGGGACAGGGCTGAAGCTTTCTTT
J gene: TRBJ2-3; clone size: once; D gene: TRBD2; V gene: TRBV19; CDR3 protein: CASTHSRTSGTDTQYF; CDR3 DNA: TGTGCCAGTACCCATTCACGGACTAGCGGCACAGATACGCAGTATTTT
J gene: TRBJ2-5; clone size: -; D gene: TRBD2; V gene: TRBV7-9; CDR3 protein: CASSLAGTSAYGSGETQYF; CDR3 DNA: TGTGCCAGCAGTTTAGCCGGGACTAGCGCATATGGTTCAGGAGAGACCCAGTACTTC
J gene: TRBJ2-7; clone size: few; D gene: TRBD1; V gene: TRBV7-9; CDR3 protein: CASSSGQDYEQYF; CDR3 DNA: TGTGCCAGCAGCTCGGGACAGGACTACGAGCAGTACTTC
J gene: TRBJ1-5; clone size: -; D gene: -; V gene: TRBV19; CDR3 protein: CASSKLYRASSNQPQHF; CDR3 DNA: TGTGCCAGTAGTAAATTGTACAGGGCGAGTAGCAATCAGCCCCAGCATTTT
J gene: TRBJ1-3; clone size: few; D gene: -; V gene: TRBV5-1; CDR3 protein: CASSLSVGGSGNTIYF; CDR3 DNA: TGCGCCAGCAGCTTGTCCGTAGGGGGCTCTGGAAACACCATATATTTT
J gene: TRBJ2-5; clone size: -; D gene: -; V gene: TRBV28; CDR3 protein: CASSWQSGETQYF; CDR3 DNA: TGTGCCAGCAGCTGGCAGTCGGGGGAGACCCAGTACTTC
J gene: TRBJ1-6; clone size: -; D gene: -; V gene: TRBV5-1; CDR3 protein: CASSLVGARNNSPLHF; CDR3 DNA: TGCGCCAGCAGCTTGGTAGGGGCAAGAAATAATTCACCCCTCCACTTT